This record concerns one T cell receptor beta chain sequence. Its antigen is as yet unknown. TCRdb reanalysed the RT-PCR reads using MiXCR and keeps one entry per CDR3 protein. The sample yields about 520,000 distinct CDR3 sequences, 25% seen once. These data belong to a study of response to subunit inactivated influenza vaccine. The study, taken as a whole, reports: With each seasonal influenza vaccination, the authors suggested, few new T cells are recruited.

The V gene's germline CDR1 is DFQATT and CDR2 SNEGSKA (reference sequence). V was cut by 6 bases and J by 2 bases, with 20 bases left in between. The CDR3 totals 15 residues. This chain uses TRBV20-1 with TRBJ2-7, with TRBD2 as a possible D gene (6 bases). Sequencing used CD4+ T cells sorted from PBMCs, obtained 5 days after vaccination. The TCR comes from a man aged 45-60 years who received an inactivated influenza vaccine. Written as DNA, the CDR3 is TGCAGTGCCCGATCGTGGCTAGCGCCTACCTACGAGCAGTACTTC. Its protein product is CSARSWLAPTYEQYF.